A selection of T cell receptor beta chains follows, all from one sample in a study of monozygotic twins with cystic fibrosis. The data were produced by immunoSEQ multiplex PCR, yet TCRdb's version contains in-frame clones alone and is incomplete. The sample includes about 26,000 clones, approximately 96% of them seen just once. Material for sequencing was blood. The receptor set was obtained from a girl aged 2 to 10 with cystic fibrosis. Both conserved end residues are part of each CDR3. The D gene is left open where the match is weak. The size entry is marked missing in some rows and otherwise reads once, few, many or a size class.

CDR3nt | CDR3aa | abundance | d_gene | j_gene | v_gene
TGTGCCAGCAGCCCAGATCCGGGACAATCCTACGAGCAGTACTTC | CASSPDPGQSYEQYF | - | - | TRBJ2-7 | TRBV9
TGTGCCAGCAGCCCGGGACTAGGGGGGGAGCAGTACTTC | CASSPGLGGEQYF | once | TRBD2 | TRBJ2-7 | TRBV7-2
TGCGCCAGCAGCCCATCCCCGGGCCTCTACGAGCAGTACTTC | CASSPSPGLYEQYF | - | - | TRBJ2-7 | TRBV4-1
TGTGCCAGCAGCCTACTGACAGGGACTGGAAACACCATATATTTT | CASSLLTGTGNTIYF | - | TRBD1 | TRBJ1-3 | TRBV28
TGTGCCAGCAGCATCCTAGCGGGCTCCTACAATGAGCAGTTCTTC | CASSILAGSYNEQFF | - | TRBD2 | TRBJ2-1 | TRBV7-3
TGTGCCAGCAGCTTAGGGGACAGGGGGCGAACCACCGGGGAGCTGTTTTTT | CASSLGDRGRTTGELFF | - | TRBD1 | TRBJ2-2 | TRBV7-9
TGTGCCAGCAGTCACCGACCGGGCCCCCGGGCACCCCCCTACGAGCAGTACTTC | CASSHRPGPRAPPYEQYF | once | - | TRBJ2-7 | TRBV27
TGTGCCAGCAGCGTAGTGGTCGCGAGCACTGAAGCTTTCTTT | CASSVVVASTEAFF | - | - | TRBJ1-1 | TRBV9
TGCAGCGCCGAACAGGGGGCTATCTACACTGAAGCTTTCTTT | CSAEQGAIYTEAFF | - | TRBD1 | TRBJ1-1 | TRBV29-1
TGTGCCAGCAGCTCCGGGGCATGGACTAGCGAAACCTACGAGCAGTACTTC | CASSSGAWTSETYEQYF | - | TRBD2 | TRBJ2-7 | TRBV11-2